The 24 T cell receptor beta chains in this list originate from one sample, sequenced in a study of CD8+ T cells in alopecia areata. The study team obtained lesional scalp punch biopsies and peripheral blood from alopecia areata patients. Extracted RNA was reverse transcribed into cDNA, the sequencing template. The data were produced by immunoSEQ multiplex PCR, yet TCRdb's version contains in-frame clones alone and is incomplete. The sample shows 9,500 to 15,000 clones, more than 45% of them seen only once. Sequences were obtained from skin. The receptors were sampled from a human donor with alopecia areata.

The chain joins TRBV5-1 to TRBJ1-1, with 9 bases lining up with TRBD1. Germline CDR1 is SGHRS and CDR2 is YFSETQ. This CDR3 is built from 18 residues. The ends lost 0 bases at V and 4 bases at J; junction bases unmatched: 13. CDR3 protein: CASSLVYSRDRASTEAFF. The CDR3 nucleotides read TGCGCCAGCAGCTTGGTTTACTCCCGGGACAGGGCAAGCACTGAAGCTTTCTTT.

The chain has TRBV7-2 and TRBJ2-7; D gene unclear. V lost 8 bases and J lost 0, with 17 bases in between. This CDR3 spans 15 amino acids. The germline V gene has CDR1 SGHTA and CDR2 FQGNSA. The CDR3 sequence: CASSTGRVSSYEQYF. The DNA of the CDR3 is TGTGCCAGCTCTACCGGACGAGTTAGCTCCTACGAGCAGTACTTC.

J is TRBJ2-7 and V is TRBV7-2; 8 bases map to TRBD1. With 5 bases clipped from V and 1 base from J, the junction kept 4 bases outside the gene matches. The CDR3 sequence is 14 residues long. From germline, CDR1 is SGHTA and CDR2 FQGNSA. In DNA, the CDR3 is TGTGCCAGCAGCCAATGGACAGGGTCCTACGAGCAGTACTTC. It encodes CASSQWTGSYEQYF.

Only a few counts were recorded for this clone. The rearrangement uses TRBV5-4 and TRBJ2-2; possible D gene TRBD2, 6 bases. The CDR3 sequence is 14 residues long. V gave up 4 bases and J gave up 8 bases, with 15 bases separating them. Looked up from germline, CDR1 is SGHNT and CDR2 is YYREEE (reference sequence). The CDR3 sequence: CASSRQGGVGELFF. The CDR3 bases are TGTGCCAGCAGCCGGCAGGGCGGGGTGGGGGAGCTGTTTTTT.

V gene TRBV6-1 combines with J gene TRBJ2-7, with 9 bases lining up with TRBD1. The CDR3 contains 13 residues. In germline, CDR1 is MNHNS, CDR2 SASEGT. V was pared by 10 bases and J by 6 bases, with 10 bases of the junction left unmatched. CDR3: CATSGTGTTEQYF. The CDR3 DNA is TGTGCCACTTCCGGGACAGGGACTACCGAGCAGTACTTC.

This clone is labeled as medium-sized. The CDR3 spells CASSSGANYGYTF. CDR3 in DNA: TGTGCCAGCAGCTCGGGGGCGAACTATGGCTACACCTTC. The chain recombines TRBV28 with TRBJ1-2; perhaps TRBD1 as D (6 bases). Deletions cut 6 bases from V and 2 bases from J, with 10 bases between. The CDR3 is made up of 13 amino acids. Germline loops: CDR1 MDHEN, CDR2 SYDVKM.

The chain carries TRBV18 and TRBJ1-5; unclear D gene. This CDR3 region has 18 residues. V lost 2 bases and J lost 4, with 21 bases in between. Per germline, CDR1 KGHSH and CDR2 LQKENI. CDR3 nucleotide sequence: TGTGCCAGCTCACCAGATCTTGTGCGGCTGGGCCAGAATCAGCCCCAGCATTTT. Encoded protein: CASSPDLVRLGQNQPQHF.

V gene TRBV11-2 combines with J gene TRBJ2-7, with TRBD1 matching 7 bases. V lost 1 base and J lost 3; bases outside the gene matches: 9. The CDR3 covers 16 residues. CDR1 SGHAT and CDR2 FQNNGV come from the germline V gene. CDR3 nucleotides: TGTGCCAGCAGCTTAGCCCCGGGACAGCGACTCTACGAGCAGTACTTC. Translation gives CASSLAPGQRLYEQYF.

The chain has TRBV9 and TRBJ2-5, with D perhaps TRBD1 (6 bases). The tail of the sequence fits TRBJ2-7 better, so the J call may be wrong. Germline lookup yields CDR1 SGDLS and CDR2 YYNGEE. This CDR3 has 16 amino acids. The CDR3 spells CASSVEDWTVAYEQYF. The CDR3 nucleotides read TGTGCCAGCAGCGTAGAGGACTGGACAGTTGCCTACGAGCAGTACTTC.

The gene calls are TRBV5-4 and TRBJ1-5; tentative D call: TRBD1 (5 bases). CDR3 length: 15 amino acids. Germline CDR1 SGHNT, CDR2 YYREEE (reference sequence). V was trimmed by 0 bases and J by 4 bases, leaving 11 bases between them. This CDR3 reads CASSLGGERNQPQHF. The CDR3 nucleotides read TGTGCCAGCAGCTTGGGAGGGGAGCGGAATCAGCCCCAGCATTTT.

V usage is TRBV6-6 and J usage is TRBJ1-1; the D is unclear. The CDR3 sequence is 11 residues long. V gave up 5 bases and J gave up 8 bases, with 9 bases separating them. CDR1 is MNHNY, CDR2 SVGAGI, per germline (reference sequence). The CDR3 here is CASSVISEAFF. The CDR3 DNA reads as TGTGCCAGCAGTGTCATTTCGGAAGCTTTCTTT.

This clone was detected a few times. The CDR3 region has the DNA TGTGCCAGCTCACTGGATAGCAATCAGCCCCAGCATTTT. This codes for CASSLDSNQPQHF. The V gene is TRBV18, the J gene TRBJ1-5; no clear D gene. Trimming took 4 bases from V and 0 from J, leaving 4 bases between them. The CDR3 spans 13 residues. Germline lookup yields CDR1 KGHSH and CDR2 LQKENI.

The CDR3 spells CASSDLQPTDTQYF. In nucleotides, the CDR3 is TGTGCCAGCAGTGACCTACAACCCACAGATACGCAGTATTTT. This chain uses TRBV2 with TRBJ2-3; D ambiguous. This CDR3 has 14 residues. Per germline, CDR1 SNHLY and CDR2 FYNNEI. V lost 3 bases and J 2 bases, leaving 9 bases between the germline ends.

This chain uses TRBV6-1 with TRBJ2-7; 7 positions match TRBD1. Germline V gene sequence: CDR1 MNHNS, CDR2 SASEGT. Trimming at V came to 5 bases and at J to 4 bases, leaving 5 bases not matched to a gene. CDR3 length: 13 residues. This chain's CDR3 is CASSLQGLYEQYF. The CDR3 region has the DNA TGTGCCAGCAGTCTACAGGGGTTGTACGAGCAGTACTTC.

This clone was seen more than once but under ten times. The V gene is TRBV2, the J gene TRBJ2-3; D remains ambiguous. The germline V and J ends were trimmed by 8 bases and 1 base, with 13 bases remaining between them. Germline V lookup: CDR1 SNHLY, CDR2 FYNNEI. This CDR3 region has 14 residues. The CDR3 reads CASQRSARTDTQYF. CDR3 DNA sequence: TGTGCCAGCCAGAGGAGTGCTCGCACAGATACGCAGTATTTT.

As regards this clone: One end of the junction does not line up with germline, which may come from a read error. The rearrangement joins TRBV7-7 to TRBJ2-5; TRBD1 aligns across 11 bases. The CDR3 covers 15 residues. CDR1 and CDR2 (germline): SSHAT, FNYEAQ (reference sequence). CDR3: CASSFGTGGQETQYF. In DNA, the CDR3 is TGTGCTAGCAGCTTCGGGACAGGGGGTCAGGAGACCCAGTACTTC.

In this sample, this clone turned up a few times. The chain recombines TRBV6-1 with TRBJ2-1; 8 bases are a match to TRBD1. The germline CDR1 and CDR2 sequences are MNHNS and SASEGT. After removal of 6 bases from V and 2 bases from J, the junction contained 6 bases not matched to a gene. This CDR3 is built from 15 residues. CDR3 protein: CASSLSTGAYNEQFF. CDR3 in DNA: TGTGCCAGCAGCCTCTCGACAGGGGCCTACAATGAGCAGTTCTTC.

This sequence joins TRBV28 and TRBJ2-7; 7 bases line up with TRBD2. Germline V gene sequence: CDR1 MDHEN, CDR2 SYDVKM. Unmatched junction bases numbered 8, after V lost 3 bases and J lost 0 bases. The CDR3 sequence is 16 residues long. The CDR3 region is CASSFSLAALSYEQYF. The CDR3 DNA follows: TGTGCCAGCAGTTTCTCCCTAGCGGCCCTCTCCTACGAGCAGTACTTC.

The rearrangement joins TRBV21-1 to TRBJ2-7; the tabulated D call, TRBD1, remains unverified against the DNA. TRBV21-1 is labeled a pseudogene. The CDR3 is 12 amino acids. The CDR3 DNA is TGTGCCAGCAGCAAAAGGGGAAACGAGCAGTACTTC. Its protein is CASSKRGNEQYF.

This clone was found a few times. V gene TRBV7-9 combines with J gene TRBJ1-1; perhaps TRBD1 as D (5 bases). The V end was cut by 2 bases, the J end by 1 base, with 5 bases between. From germline, CDR1 is SEHNR and CDR2 FQNEAQ (reference sequence). CDR3 size: 13 residues. The CDR3 coding sequence is TGTGCCAGCAGCTTAAGGGGGAACACTGAAGCTTTCTTT. Encoded protein: CASSLRGNTEAFF. Drawing the rest from reference TRBV7-9 and TRBJ1-1, the complete variable domain is DTGVSQNPRHKITKRGQNVTFRCDPISEHNRLYWYRQTLGQGPEFLTYFQNEAQLEKSRLLSDRFSAERPKGSFSTLEIQRTEQGDSAMYLCASSLRGNTEAFFGQGTRLTVV.

This clone appeared a few times. The chain uses TRBV5-4 and TRBJ2-1, with D unresolved. Looked up from germline, CDR1 is SGHNT and CDR2 is YYREEE (reference sequence). The CDR3 runs 14 residues. The V end lost 4 bases, the J end lost 3 bases, and 11 bases lay between the germline ends. DNA for the CDR3: TGTGCCAGCAGCCCGACTGGATACTACAATGAGCAGTTCTTC. Protein: CASSPTGYYNEQFF. Full variable domain (rest looked up from reference TRBV5-4 and TRBJ2-1): ETGVTQSPTHLIKTRGQQVTLRCSSQSGHNTVSWYQQALGQGPQFIFQYYREEENGRGNFPPRFSGLQFPNYSSELNVNALELDDSALYLCASSPTGYYNEQFFGPGTRLTVL.

This rearrangement joins TRBV6-5 to TRBJ2-4; no clear D. Germline loops: CDR1 MNHEY, CDR2 SVGAGI. V was pared by 5 bases and J by 9 bases, with 17 bases between. This CDR3 has 14 amino acids. This chain's CDR3 is CASSDDVGSGIQYF. CDR3 sequence (DNA): TGTGCCAGCAGTGATGACGTTGGGTCGGGCATTCAGTACTTC.

In its sample, this clone was seen a few times. The chain couples TRBV5-1 to TRBJ2-1; TRBD2 matches at 12 bases. The CDR3 is 14 amino acids. Per germline, CDR1 SGHRS and CDR2 YFSETQ. V was pared by 3 bases and J by 7 bases, with 2 bases of the junction left unmatched. The CDR3 coding sequence is TGCGCCAGCAGCTGGGGGACTAGCGGGAATGAGCAGTTCTTC. Encoded protein: CASSWGTSGNEQFF.

This clone has only a few counts. The chain recombines TRBV28 with TRBJ2-5; D possibly uses TRBD1 or TRBD2 (6 bases each). V lost 3 bases and J lost 4, with 9 bases in between. Germline V CDR1 and CDR2: MDHEN, SYDVKM. The length of the CDR3 is 13 residues. CDR3 residues: CASSFWGAETQYF. CDR3 sequence (DNA): TGTGCCAGCAGTTTTTGGGGGGCAGAGACCCAGTACTTC.